These T cell receptor beta chains were read from a single sample in a study of cytomegalovirus exposure and HLA in healthy donors. Clones were sequenced by immunoSEQ multiplex PCR, and TCRdb holds only the in-frame ones, with some missing. The sample yields some 150,000 clones, around nine tenths seen once. The sequenced sample consisted of PBMCs. All receptors come from a young woman in good health and CMV-seronegative. CDR3s leave out the opening cysteine and the closing phenylalanine or tryptophan. Fields, in order: CDR3 protein, J gene, V gene.

CDR3 protein: ASSQVPEPEAF; J gene: TRBJ1-1; V gene: TRBV14
CDR3 protein: ASRYDRAGEQY; J gene: TRBJ2-7; V gene: TRBV5-1
CDR3 protein: ASNLAVYNEQF; J gene: TRBJ2-1; V gene: TRBV6-1
CDR3 protein: ASSERGTGNTIY; J gene: TRBJ1-3; V gene: TRBV2
CDR3 protein: ASSVDRDEQY; J gene: TRBJ2-7; V gene: TRBV5-1
CDR3 protein: ASSDFRDGGNTIY; J gene: TRBJ1-3; V gene: TRBV10-1
CDR3 protein: ASSLRQSTPTSTDTQY; J gene: TRBJ2-3; V gene: TRBV7-8
CDR3 protein: AISARTEGTGEQY; J gene: TRBJ2-7; V gene: TRBV10-3
CDR3 protein: ASSSTETQY; J gene: TRBJ2-5; V gene: TRBV6-6
CDR3 protein: ASSTPGLAGVGEQF; J gene: TRBJ2-1; V gene: TRBV19
CDR3 protein: AWSDRANQPQH; J gene: TRBJ1-5; V gene: TRBV30
CDR3 protein: ATRTGGGSEQF; J gene: TRBJ2-1; V gene: TRBV10-3
CDR3 protein: ASSPGGVPNTEAF; J gene: TRBJ1-1; V gene: TRBV6-1
CDR3 protein: ASSKALWQPQH; J gene: TRBJ1-5; V gene: TRBV27
CDR3 protein: ASSMAGGGYT; J gene: TRBJ1-2; V gene: TRBV19
CDR3 protein: ASSGVRGTGELF; J gene: TRBJ2-2; V gene: TRBV7-9
CDR3 protein: ASSQPLRQGAAGELF; J gene: TRBJ2-2; V gene: TRBV5-6
CDR3 protein: ASSQVVTGLPF; J gene: TRBJ1-1; V gene: TRBV4-3
CDR3 protein: SVPERQFGQGNYGYT; J gene: TRBJ1-2; V gene: TRBV29-1
CDR3 protein: ASSLAWGTGTSNTEAF; J gene: TRBJ1-1; V gene: TRBV5-6
CDR3 protein: ASSPLTSGRGTLNEQF; J gene: TRBJ2-1; V gene: TRBV7-9
CDR3 protein: AGARAGTDTQY; J gene: TRBJ2-3; V gene: TRBV2
CDR3 protein: ATTRGGTKNIQY; J gene: TRBJ2-4; V gene: TRBV2
CDR3 protein: ASSLGPTGDPSYEQY; J gene: TRBJ2-7; V gene: TRBV5-1
CDR3 protein: SARGGPGQGAEQY; J gene: TRBJ2-7; V gene: TRBV29-1
CDR3 protein: ASSILGRALTDTQY; J gene: TRBJ2-3; V gene: TRBV19
CDR3 protein: ATSRGTGNTEAF; J gene: TRBJ1-1; V gene: TRBV15
CDR3 protein: ASSLLLGGPSYNEQF; J gene: TRBJ2-1; V gene: TRBV5-4
CDR3 protein: ASSLSGRSIETQY; J gene: TRBJ2-5; V gene: TRBV7-2
CDR3 protein: ASSSGTGTDTQY; J gene: TRBJ2-3; V gene: TRBV5-1
CDR3 protein: ASTNGGATYGYT; J gene: TRBJ1-2; V gene: TRBV28
CDR3 protein: ASSLEALSVRY; J gene: TRBJ2-7; V gene: TRBV11-2
CDR3 protein: ASSSGDSQPYEQY; J gene: TRBJ2-7; V gene: TRBV21-1
CDR3 protein: ASSLGGDNQPQH; J gene: TRBJ1-5; V gene: TRBV5-4
CDR3 protein: ASSLAGQGNYGYT; J gene: TRBJ1-2; V gene: TRBV7-2
CDR3 protein: ASSPGPGETQY; J gene: TRBJ2-5; V gene: TRBV9
CDR3 protein: ASSYSTGELF; J gene: TRBJ2-2; V gene: TRBV5-6
CDR3 protein: ASSIGLAGGTSTDTQY; J gene: TRBJ2-3; V gene: TRBV19
CDR3 protein: ASSVRGSDGYT; J gene: TRBJ1-2; V gene: TRBV11-3
CDR3 protein: ASSPPGGREQY; J gene: .; V gene: TRBV5-1
CDR3 protein: ASSSPRGAGGADEQF; J gene: TRBJ2-1; V gene: TRBV7-8
CDR3 protein: ASSPPRGTADNEQF; J gene: TRBJ2-1; V gene: TRBV5-1
CDR3 protein: ASRMGLAGTSNEQF; J gene: TRBJ2-1; V gene: TRBV5-4
CDR3 protein: ASTGFVTQY; J gene: TRBJ2-3; V gene: TRBV7-2
CDR3 protein: ASSNEPGLAITGELF; J gene: TRBJ2-2; V gene: TRBV5-4
CDR3 protein: AWVRASATDTQY; J gene: TRBJ2-3; V gene: TRBV30
CDR3 protein: ASSEALFFEQF; J gene: TRBJ2-1; V gene: TRBV6-1
CDR3 protein: AISEQGAGEQY; J gene: TRBJ2-7; V gene: TRBV10-3
CDR3 protein: ASSQNPGLGAYNEQF; J gene: TRBJ2-1; V gene: TRBV4-3
CDR3 protein: ASSPLPGQGPGPLYEQY; J gene: TRBJ2-7; V gene: TRBV9
CDR3 protein: AWRDRNEKLF; J gene: TRBJ1-4; V gene: TRBV30
CDR3 protein: ASSPTTGVGSPLH; J gene: TRBJ1-6; V gene: TRBV5-1
CDR3 protein: ASSQQREPATDTQY; J gene: TRBJ2-3; V gene: TRBV4-3
CDR3 protein: ASSPGGGSNQPQH; J gene: TRBJ1-5; V gene: TRBV27
CDR3 protein: ASSLARLASNEQF; J gene: TRBJ2-1; V gene: TRBV27
CDR3 protein: ASSSGSGRISEQY; J gene: TRBJ2-7; V gene: TRBV7-3
CDR3 protein: ASSLVAGRDTQY; J gene: TRBJ2-3; V gene: TRBV7-2
CDR3 protein: ASSFLGQGNQPQH; J gene: TRBJ1-5; V gene: TRBV28
CDR3 protein: ASGPTGRTEAF; J gene: TRBJ1-1; V gene: TRBV5-1
CDR3 protein: ATSMGGSNTEAF; J gene: TRBJ1-1; V gene: TRBV15